This TCR beta chain was profiled in a study of T cell responses to AZD1222 COVID-19 vaccine. Study-level findings and limits: Nearly half of spike-specific TCRs reportedly go after variant regions that carry no mutations. Along spike, vaccine-associated CD4 TCRs were found throughout, with dominance at 160-218 and 743-854. Recipients of AZD1222 seropositive at baseline numbered only 6 or 7. The breadth and depth of Spike-specific TCRs increased once two AZD1222 doses had been given.

Clones were sequenced by immunoSEQ multiplex PCR, and TCRdb holds only the in-frame ones, with some missing. Here the sample spans some 150,000 clones, 89% being singletons. The CDR3 has 15 residues. With 0 bases removed from V and 3 bases from J, the gap between germline ends came to 12 bases. Germline V gene data show CDR1 as SGDLS and CDR2 as YYNGEE. Remarks on this clone: Its antigen is unidentified.

This receptor was taken from an adult in good health. The material sequenced was peripheral blood, taken on day 0 of AZD1222 vaccination. The rearrangement joins TRBV9 to TRBJ1-2; a weak D match, TRBD1 (5 bases). CDR3 sequence reads: CASSVARDLDYGYTF. CDR3 sequence (DNA): TGTGCCAGCAGCGTAGCCCGGGACTTGGACTATGGCTACACCTTC. The full variable domain, rest sourced from reference TRBV9 and TRBJ1-2, is DSGVTQTPKHLITATGQRVTLRCSPRSGDLSVYWYQQSLDQGLQFLIQYYNGEERAKGNILERFSAQQFPDLHSELNLSSLELGDSALYFCASSVARDLDYGYTFGSGTRLTVV.